This T cell receptor beta chain derives from a study of T-cell reconstitution after alpha-beta-depleted transplantation in children. This CDR3 has 19 residues. V lost 4 bases and J lost 9, with 31 bases in between. Germline assignment: CDR1 SGHAT and CDR2 FQDESV (reference sequence). A library of TCRbeta sequences, prepared with unique molecular identifiers, was generated. One entry per CDR3 protein, called by TCRdb with MiXCR from the PCR reads. Found here are hundreds of thousands of distinct CDR3 sequences, 13% of them singletons; the top ten hold 0.79%. In this sample, this clonotype turned up a few times.

V and J are TRBV11-1 and TRBJ1-3; tentative D call: TRBD1 (5 bases). Sequenced material: PBMCs, taken before TCRalphabeta/CD19-depleted stem cell transplant. The clonotype originates from a girl aged 2 to 10 with congenital amegakaryocytic thrombocytopenia, due to receive a stem cell transplant. DNA of the CDR3: TGTGCCAGCAGCTCCACTCACGTTCTTGGGACTCTACCGAGCGGCACCATATATTTT. Translated, it gives CASSSTHVLGTLPSGTIYF. The full variable domain, in which reference TRBV11-1 and TRBJ1-3 provide the parts outside the CDR3, is EAEVAQSPRYKITEKSQAVAFWCDPISGHATLYWYRQILGQGPELLVQFQDESVVDDSQLPKDRFSAERLKGVDSTLKIQPAELGDSAMYLCASSSTHVLGTLPSGTIYFGEGSWLTVV.